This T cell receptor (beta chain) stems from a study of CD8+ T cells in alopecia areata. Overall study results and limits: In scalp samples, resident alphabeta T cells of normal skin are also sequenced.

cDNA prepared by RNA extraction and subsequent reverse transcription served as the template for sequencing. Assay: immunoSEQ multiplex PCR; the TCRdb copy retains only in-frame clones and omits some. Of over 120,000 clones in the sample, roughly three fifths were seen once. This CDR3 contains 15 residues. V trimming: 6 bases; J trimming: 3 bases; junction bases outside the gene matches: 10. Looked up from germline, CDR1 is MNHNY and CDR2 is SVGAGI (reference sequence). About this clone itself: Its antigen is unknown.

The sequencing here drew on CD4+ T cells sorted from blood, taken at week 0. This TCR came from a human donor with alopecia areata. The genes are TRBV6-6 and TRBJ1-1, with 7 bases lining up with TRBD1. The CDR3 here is CASRLWTGYDTEAFF. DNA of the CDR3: TGTGCCAGCAGGCTATGGACAGGTTATGACACTGAAGCTTTCTTT.